This T cell receptor beta chain stems from a study of blood T cell repertoires in COVID-19. Per germline, CDR1 SGHTA and CDR2 FQGNSA. With 6 bases clipped from V and 7 bases from J, the junction kept 4 bases outside the gene matches. The CDR3 has 12 amino acids. TCRdb's copy holds only in-frame clones and misses some; the assay was immunoSEQ multiplex PCR. The sample includes about 88,000 clones, 89% of them seen just once. The clonotype was recovered from a woman aged 80 or over with active COVID-19. This chain joins TRBV7-2 and TRBJ1-2, with 8 bases aligning to TRBD1. Material for sequencing was peripheral blood. CDR3: CASSSGGGGYTF. In DNA, the CDR3 is TGTGCCAGCAGTTCAGGGGGCGGTGGCTACACCTTC.